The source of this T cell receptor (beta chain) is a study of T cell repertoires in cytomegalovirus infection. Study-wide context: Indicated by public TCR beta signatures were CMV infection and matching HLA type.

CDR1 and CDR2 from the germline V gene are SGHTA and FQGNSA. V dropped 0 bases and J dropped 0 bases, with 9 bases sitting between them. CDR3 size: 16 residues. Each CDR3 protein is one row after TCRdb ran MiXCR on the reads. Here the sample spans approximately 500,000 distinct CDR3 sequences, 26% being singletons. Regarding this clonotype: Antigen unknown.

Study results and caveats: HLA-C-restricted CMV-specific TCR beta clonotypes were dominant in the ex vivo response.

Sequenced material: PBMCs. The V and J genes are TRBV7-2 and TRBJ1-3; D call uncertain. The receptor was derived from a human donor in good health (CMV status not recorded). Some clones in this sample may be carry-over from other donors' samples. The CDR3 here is CASSLALGFSGNTIYF. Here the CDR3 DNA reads TGTGCCAGCAGCTTAGCGCTGGGCTTCTCTGGAAACACCATATATTTT.